Following are 22 T cell receptor beta chains from one sample sequenced in a study of blood T cell repertoires in COVID-19. The repertoire was sequenced with immunoSEQ multiplex PCR; TCRdb's copy has only in-frame clones and lacks some. The sample shows around 150,000 clones, 86% of them seen only once. The sample comprised peripheral blood. The receptors shown here come from a man younger than 35 with acute or convalescent COVID-19.

J is TRBJ1-2 and V is TRBV6-6; D not resolved. V was clipped by 6 bases and J by 3 bases, with 14 bases between them. CDR3 size: 14 residues. The germline gives CDR1 MNHNY, CDR2 SVGAGI (reference sequence). The CDR3 sequence: CASSHRVKDYGYTF. CDR3 nucleotide sequence: TGTGCCAGCAGCCACCGGGTGAAGGACTATGGCTACACCTTC.

The rearrangement links TRBV30 to TRBJ2-3, with D tentatively TRBD2 (6 bases). This CDR3 is built from 14 residues. V lost 1 base to trimming and J lost 4 bases, with 12 bases between them. The V gene's germline CDR1 is GTSNPN and CDR2 SVGIG (reference sequence). In DNA form, the CDR3 reads TGTGCCTGGAGTGCAGCGGGCTTCGCAGATACGCAGTATTTT. Translating gives CAWSAAGFADTQYF.

V is TRBV12-3 or TRBV12-4 and J is TRBJ2-1; D unresolved. V was pared by 3 bases and J by 6 bases, with 9 bases between. The CDR3 contains 13 residues. CDR3 residues: CASSFMAVNEQFF. CDR3 DNA: TGTGCCAGCAGTTTTATGGCTGTCAATGAGCAGTTCTTC.

V gene TRBV7-9 combines with J gene TRBJ1-2; the D gene is possibly TRBD1 (6 bases). Germline V CDR1 and CDR2: SEHNR, FQNEAQ (reference sequence). The CDR3 spans 15 residues. The germline V and J ends were trimmed by 1 base and 8 bases, with 17 bases remaining between them. CDR3 residues: CASSLEAITGRGYTF. CDR3 nucleotide sequence: TGTGCCAGCAGCTTAGAAGCGATTACAGGGCGCGGCTACACCTTC.

In this sample, this clone turned up a few times. CDR3 bases: TGTGCCAGTAGTCCTGGAGGCGACTATGGCTACACCTTC. Protein product: CASSPGGDYGYTF. This chain joins TRBV19 and TRBJ1-2; D unresolved. The V gene lost 5 bases and the J gene lost 3 bases, with 10 bases spanning the gap. Germline lookup yields CDR1 LNHDA and CDR2 SQIVND (reference sequence). The CDR3 consists of 13 residues.

The chain links TRBV5-1 to TRBJ1-5, with D unresolved. The CDR3 sequence is 15 residues long. The germline V gene has CDR1 SGHRS and CDR2 YFSETQ. Trimming took 0 bases from V and 1 from J, leaving 8 bases between them. CDR3 coding DNA: TGCGCCAGCAGCTTGGAGGCAGGAAGCAATCAGCCCCAGCATTTT. Amino acids: CASSLEAGSNQPQHF.

The J gene is TRBJ2-1, the V gene TRBV11-2, with 7 bases that match TRBD2. Germline V lookup: CDR1 SGHAT, CDR2 FQNNGV. Trimming took 3 bases from V and 5 from J; bases not matched to a gene: 10. The CDR3 runs 16 residues. CDR3 DNA: TGTGCCAGCAGCTTTACGACTAGCACCAGCAACAATGAGCAGTTCTTC. Its protein product is CASSFTTSTSNNEQFF.

The chain has TRBV18 and TRBJ1-1; D gene unclear. Trimming cost V 3 bases and J 4 bases, with 9 bases left between them. Germline assignment: CDR1 KGHSH and CDR2 LQKENI. This CDR3 region has 13 residues. CDR3 residues: CASSPLGGTEAFF. Written as DNA, the CDR3 is TGTGCCAGCTCACCTCTGGGAGGCACTGAAGCTTTCTTT.

The J gene is TRBJ1-1, the V gene TRBV24-1; maybe TRBD1 (5 bases). This CDR3 region has 13 residues. Trimming pared 4 bases from V and 7 bases from J, leaving 12 bases between. The germline CDR1 and CDR2 sequences are KGHDR and SFDVKD. DNA for the CDR3: TGTGCCACCAGTGAATATCAGGGAGGTGAAGCTTTCTTT. It codes for CATSEYQGGEAFF.

The chain's CDR3 is CASSTTGNTGELFF. In nucleotides, the CDR3 is TGCGCCAGCAGCACGACAGGGAACACCGGGGAGCTGTTTTTT. V gene TRBV5-1 combines with J gene TRBJ2-2; D may be TRBD1 (6 bases). Germline CDR1 reads SGHRS; CDR2 reads YFSETQ. The CDR3 spans 14 residues. V was shortened by 4 bases and J by 1 base, with 8 bases between the two germline ends.

The gene calls are TRBV28 and TRBJ1-5; TRBD1 is a possible D gene (5 bases). Looked up from germline, CDR1 is MDHEN and CDR2 is SYDVKM. V lost 5 bases and J 3 bases, leaving 8 bases between the germline ends. CDR3 length: 13 amino acids. CDR3 protein: CASSTQDNQPQHF. The CDR3 nucleotides read TGTGCCAGCAGTACACAGGACAATCAGCCCCAGCATTTT.

As regards this clone: The sample has other DNA sequences that encode this CDR3 too. This chain uses TRBV11-2 with TRBJ2-3; D possibly corresponds to TRBD1 (5 bases). V was trimmed by 0 bases and J by 3 bases, leaving 7 bases between them. Germline loops: CDR1 SGHAT, CDR2 FQNNGV. This CDR3 contains 14 residues. The CDR3 region has the DNA TGTGCCAGCAGCTTAGATTCAGGGACAGATACGCAGTATTTT. Residues: CASSLDSGTDTQYF. The whole variable domain, filled in from reference TRBV11-2 and TRBJ2-3, reads EAGVAQSPRYKIIEKRQSVAFWCNPISGHATLYWYQQILGQGPKLLIQFQNNGVVDDSQLPKDRFSAERLKGVDSTLKIQPAKLEDSAVYLCASSLDSGTDTQYFGPGTRLTVL.

The chain joins TRBV30 to TRBJ1-1; D might be TRBD1 (6 bases). The germline V gene encodes CDR1 GTSNPN and CDR2 SVGIG (reference sequence). Trimming removed 2 bases from V and 10 bases from J, with 20 bases in between. The CDR3 runs to 14 residues. CDR3 region: CAWSPWAGVRTAFF. In nucleotides, the CDR3 is TGTGCCTGGAGTCCGTGGGCAGGGGTTCGTACAGCTTTCTTT.

The chain carries TRBV10-1 and TRBJ1-3; D remains unclear. The CDR3 runs to 14 residues. Trimming pared 8 bases from V and 0 bases from J, leaving 11 bases between. CDR1 is WNHNN, CDR2 SYGVQD, per germline (reference sequence). The CDR3 is CASVSRGSGNTIYF. CDR3 in DNA: TGCGCCAGCGTGTCCCGGGGCTCTGGAAACACCATATATTTT.

The chain carries TRBV12-5 and TRBJ1-1; weak D call: TRBD1 (5 bases). Trimming pared 8 bases from V and 2 bases from J, leaving 15 bases between. Germline loops: CDR1 LGHNT, CDR2 FRNRAP. CDR3 size: 14 residues. In nucleotides, the CDR3 is TGTGCTAGTCAACCAGGACACCGCAACACTGAAGCTTTCTTT. It specifies CASQPGHRNTEAFF.

This clone was detected only once. The V call is TRBV27, the J call TRBJ2-7, with D perhaps TRBD1 (5 bases). Germline loops: CDR1 MNHEY, CDR2 SMNVEV (reference sequence). Trimming shortened V by 0 bases and J by 2 bases, and 11 bases separated the two germline ends. The CDR3 runs 15 residues. In DNA form, the CDR3 reads TGTGCCAGCAGTTTATCACTCGACAGTACCTACGAGCAGTACTTC. Translated, it gives CASSLSLDSTYEQYF.

The chain recombines TRBV29-1 with TRBJ1-2, with 10 positions matching TRBD1. J was trimmed by 3 bases and V by 0 bases; bases with no gene match: 1. The germline gives CDR1 SQVTM, CDR2 ANQGSEA. This CDR3 contains 14 residues. The CDR3 coding sequence is TGCAGCGTTGAAGAGGACAGGGGGGACTATGGCTACACCTTC. The encoded protein is CSVEEDRGDYGYTF.

This sequence joins TRBV7-2 and TRBJ2-5, with D perhaps TRBD2 (5 bases). V was clipped by 1 base and J by 1 base, with 7 bases between them. Germline V gives CDR1 SGHTA, CDR2 FQGNSA. CDR3 length equals 14 residues. CDR3: CASSLVASQETQYF. DNA for the CDR3: TGTGCCAGCAGCTTAGTAGCGAGCCAAGAGACCCAGTACTTC.

This chain links TRBV14 with TRBJ2-1; a possible D gene is TRBD2 (6 bases). Between the trimmed V and J ends, which lost 1 base and 3 bases, there was a span of 13 bases. This CDR3 region has 16 residues. Germline V CDR1 and CDR2: SGHDN, FVKESK. The CDR3 loop is CASSQAGLPSYNEQFF. The CDR3, as DNA: TGTGCCAGCAGCCAAGCCGGACTACCAAGCTACAATGAGCAGTTCTTC.

V usage is TRBV28 and J usage is TRBJ1-5; weak D call: TRBD1 (6 bases). Germline CDR1 and CDR2: MDHEN and SYDVKM. Trimming removed 8 bases from V and 1 base from J, with 12 bases in between. The CDR3 contains 14 residues. This chain's CDR3 is CASASGQSNQPQHF. The CDR3 DNA reads as TGTGCCAGCGCTTCGGGACAAAGCAATCAGCCCCAGCATTTT.

This chain joins TRBV9 and TRBJ1-2; no clear D. V lost 0 bases to trimming and J lost 8 bases, with 20 bases between them. The CDR3 is made up of 16 amino acids. The germline gives CDR1 SGDLS, CDR2 YYNGEE. The CDR3 reads CASSVESKGALAGYTF. CDR3 sequence (DNA): TGTGCCAGCAGCGTAGAGTCGAAGGGAGCTTTAGCGGGCTACACCTTC. Using reference TRBV9 and TRBJ1-2 for the parts outside the CDR3, the full variable domain is DSGVTQTPKHLITATGQRVTLRCSPRSGDLSVYWYQQSLDQGLQFLIQYYNGEERAKGNILERFSAQQFPDLHSELNLSSLELGDSALYFCASSVESKGALAGYTFGSGTRLTVV.

The rearrangement uses TRBV6-6 and TRBJ1-1, with D hard to call. This CDR3 is built from 13 residues. Trimming pared 5 bases from V and 4 bases from J, leaving 11 bases between. CDR1 and CDR2 (germline): MNHNY, SVGAGI (reference sequence). Here the CDR3 DNA reads TGTGCCAGCAGTCTTGGTACGGGCACTGAAGCTTTCTTT. As protein: CASSLGTGTEAFF.